The 3 T cell receptor beta chains below all came from one sample that was sequenced in a study of naive and memory T cell subsets. The beta constant-region primer was an equimolar mix of two oligonucleotides covering TRBC1 and TRBC2. Nested alpha and beta constant-region primers with the SP2 primer drove four PCR rounds on ligated cDNA. TCRdb reanalysed the UMI-ligation and nested PCR reads using MiXCR and keeps one entry per CDR3 protein. The table records about 120,000 distinct CDR3 sequences, roughly 36% of them present only once. Sequenced: central memory CD4+ T cells from blood. These receptors were taken from a human donor in good health.

This sequence joins TRBV7-2 and TRBJ2-7; TRBD1 matches 7 bases. J gave up 12 bases and V 5 bases, and 7 bases lay outside the gene matches. Per the germline V gene, CDR1 is SGHTA and CDR2 is FQGNSA. The CDR3 has 11 residues. The CDR3 protein is CASSRDSRRYF. CDR3 in DNA: TGTGCCAGCAGCCGGGACAGTCGGCGGTACTTC.

This clonotype was seen only a few times. The rearrangement uses TRBV6-5 and TRBJ1-5; no reliable D call. The germline gives CDR1 MNHEY, CDR2 SVGAGI. This CDR3 contains 14 residues. V dropped 0 bases and J dropped 4 bases, with 7 bases sitting between them. In DNA, the CDR3 is TGTGCCAGCAGTTACTCAGGTTTAAATCAGCCCCAGCATTTT. This gives the protein CASSYSGLNQPQHF.

The rearrangement uses TRBV7-8 and TRBJ2-3; D unclear. The CDR3 length is 14 residues. The germline CDR1 and CDR2 sequences are SGHVS and FQNEAQ. V dropped 1 base and J dropped 6 bases, with 11 bases sitting between them. The CDR3 loop reads CASSLGGSGDTQYF. The CDR3 nucleotides are TGTGCCAGCAGCTTAGGGGGATCTGGGGATACGCAGTATTTT.